The entry that follows covers one T cell receptor beta chain sequence. Clones were read by immunoSEQ multiplex PCR, and TCRdb kept only the in-frame ones, dropping some. Among under 50,000 clones, 92% were seen once, and the ten largest hold 7.5% to 10%. These data are taken from a study of OX40 agonist ivuxolimab in advanced cancers. Trimming left V 1 base short and J 7 bases short, with 19 bases between. The germline V gene encodes CDR1 SGHAT and CDR2 FQNNGV. The CDR3 is made up of 17 amino acids. The source is an adult with an advanced solid tumor such as melanoma, head and neck, liver or kidney cancer. The V call is TRBV11-2, the J call TRBJ1-4; D not certain. Source: CD4+ or CD8+ T cells sorted from blood, taken in a trial of the OX40 agonist ivuxolimab. Here the CDR3 DNA reads TGTGCCAGCAGCTTAGGGGCAGGTTCTTATCGGGTTGAAAAACTGTTTTTT. This codes for CASSLGAGSYRVEKLFF.